This record looks at one T cell receptor (beta chain) sequence and its context. The antigen remains unidentified. The data were obtained in a study of blood T cells in healthy people across ages. Whole-study context: The capture of about one barcoded beta molecule per two T cells was achieved by template switching. The study, taken as a whole, reports: Comparison with aged donors showed that long-lived donors had more naive CD4+ cells and higher diversity.

Looked up from germline, CDR1 is MNHNY and CDR2 is SVGAGI (reference sequence). Trimming removed 2 bases from V and 1 base from J; junction bases left unmatched: 2. The CDR3 covers 17 residues. Primed by a sample-barcoded 5' primer and a J-beta primer mix, a second PCR proceeded for about 6 to 11 cycles. Each cDNA molecule carried a tag from a template-switch adaptor that contained 12 random nucleotides. TCRdb reprocessed the 5' RACE reads via MiXCR and lists one record per CDR3 protein. The sample has around 780,000 distinct CDR3 sequences; about 61% are singletons. This TCR came from a middle-aged man in good health. This sequence joins TRBV6-6 and TRBJ2-1; 13 nucleotides line up with TRBD2. The sample consisted of blood. CDR3 in amino acids: CASSYGLAGESYNEQFF. CDR3 sequence (DNA): TGTGCCAGCAGTTACGGACTAGCGGGGGAATCCTACAATGAGCAGTTCTTC.